A selection of T cell receptor beta chains follows, all from one sample in a study of T cells in Graves' hyperthyroidism and ophthalmopathy. TCRdb passed the multiplex PCR reads through MiXCR, listing each CDR3 protein once. The repertoire consists of roughly 180,000 distinct CDR3 sequences, with about a sixth occurring once and the leading ten covering roughly 28%. Material for sequencing was blood. Receptor source: a woman aged 45-65 years with Graves' hyperthyroidism. CDR3s include the opening cysteine and the closing phenylalanine or tryptophan.

V gene: TRBV11-2
CDR3 protein: CASSPEGYEQYF

V gene: TRBV6-5
CDR3 protein: CASSYSFSGTTEQYF

V gene: TRBV7-2
CDR3 protein: CASSLGTFYSNQPQHF

V gene: TRBV5-1
CDR3 protein: CASSQALSSYEQYF

V gene: TRBV7-9
CDR3 protein: CASSLAVGSSNTEAFF

V gene: TRBV5-6
CDR3 protein: CASSWSSGELFF

V gene: TRBV28
CDR3 protein: CASSLGGSAINTEAFF

V gene: TRBV5-1
CDR3 protein: CASNPGQGAAEAFF

V gene: TRBV12-3/TRBV12-4
CDR3 protein: CASSHGTNNQPQHF

V gene: TRBV12-3/TRBV12-4
CDR3 protein: CASAKGTGNTEAFF

V gene: TRBV10-2
CDR3 protein: CASSEDRSGTEAFF

V gene: TRBV27
CDR3 protein: CASSFGGRGTEAFF

V gene: TRBV7-6
CDR3 protein: CASSLLHAEAFF

V gene: TRBV20-1
CDR3 protein: CSASSQGDDEQFF

V gene: TRBV20-1
CDR3 protein: CSARVLDQGLIEAFF

V gene: TRBV27
CDR3 protein: CASSFTGHDSPLHF

V gene: TRBV4-3
CDR3 protein: CASGRSLAGLRNTGELFF

V gene: TRBV2
CDR3 protein: CASTATAYEQYF

V gene: TRBV5-1
CDR3 protein: CASSWDRGPGYTGELFF

V gene: TRBV14
CDR3 protein: CASSQDRGPAGDTQYF

V gene: TRBV7-2
CDR3 protein: CASSRGGGGETQYF

V gene: TRBV6-1
CDR3 protein: CASSEASGGATDTQYF